Following are 3 T cell receptor beta chains from one sample sequenced in a study of regulatory T cells in long-lasting Graves disease. Arm-PCR with iRepertoire HTBI primers amplified the CDR3 regions for these TCR beta libraries. Using its own MiXCR run on the multiplex PCR reads, TCRdb lists one record per CDR3 protein. In the table there are around 250,000 distinct CDR3 sequences, around 20% of which are singletons. Documented time point: newly diagnosed GD, antithyroid drugs for less than 3 months. Making the TCR library involved RNA that had been extracted from PBMCs. Sample: peripheral blood mononuclear cells (PBMCs), taken at new diagnosis, from a patient treated with antithyroid drugs. The receptors come from a female donor with Graves disease.

This clonotype was recorded many times. The chain couples TRBV5-1 to TRBJ2-1, with TRBD1 matching over 7 bases. The junction had 13 bases not matched to a gene; V was cut back by 3 bases and J by 7 bases. This CDR3 contains 16 residues. CDR1 is SGHRS, CDR2 YFSETQ, per germline. The CDR3 DNA reads as TGCGCCAGCAGCTCCTATCAAGGGGCAGGGGGTAATGAGCAGTTCTTC. Its translation is CASSSYQGAGGNEQFF.

The rearrangement joins TRBV20-1 to TRBJ2-1, with TRBD2 identical over 7 bases. CDR1 DFQATT and CDR2 SNEGSKA come from the germline V gene (reference sequence). After removal of 0 bases from V and 8 bases from J, the junction contained 19 bases not matched to a gene. The CDR3 is 18 residues long. The CDR3 here is CSARDIKRGAGRGDEQFF. Here the CDR3 DNA reads TGCAGTGCTAGAGATATTAAAAGGGGAGCGGGCCGGGGGGATGAGCAGTTCTTC.

This clonotype showed up many times. This chain links TRBV2 with TRBJ1-5; no firm D call. This CDR3 spans 14 amino acids. Germline loops: CDR1 SNHLY, CDR2 FYNNEI. Trimming cost V 3 bases and J 5 bases, with 11 bases left between them. The CDR3 DNA follows: TGTGCCAGCAGTGAGTTAAGTATCGATCAGCCCCAGCATTTT. This gives the protein CASSELSIDQPQHF.